The entry below gives a single T cell receptor (beta chain) sequence along with its context. This record comes from a study of blood T cell repertoires in COVID-19. Turning to the study itself: Collection of acute and convalescent COVID-19 samples took place in the United States, Italy and Spain. PBMCs, B-cell-depleted T cells, or T cells were the source of the cDNA or gDNA that made up the material.

Study processing details: The authors estimated nucleated cell counts from reference gene primer amplification. Method: immunoSEQ multiplex PCR; TCRdb's copy keeps in-frame clones and lacks some. For V, J and clone size, that table is used; D and trimming come from the DNA. The sample yields around 130,000 clones, 82% seen once. The sequenced sample was peripheral blood. The TCR originated in a woman in her 70s with acute or convalescent COVID-19.

The CDR3 bases are TGTGCCAGCAGCCAAGTGGCAGGGGAAGCTTTCTTT. Protein: CASSQVAGEAFF. The V call is TRBV3-1 (or the pseudogene TRBV3-2), the J call TRBJ1-1; the D gene is possibly TRBD1 (5 bases). The CDR3 is 12 residues long. V lost 1 base and J 8 bases, leaving 8 bases between the germline ends. Germline CDR1 reads LGHDT; CDR2 reads YNNKEL (reference sequence).